This entry is about one T cell receptor beta chain. Its antigen is not identified. The table came from immunoSEQ multiplex PCR; TCRdb's copy has only in-frame clones and leaves some out. The sample holds about 8,900 clones; approximately 74% are singletons and the top ten take approximately 9.8%. This entry belongs to a study of tumor-infiltrating lymphocytes in localized non-small cell lung cancer. The wider study: Some samples were collected after neoadjuvant chemotherapy; smokers, never-smokers and several histologies were included.

With V trimmed by 9 bases and J by 3 bases, 10 bases remained unmatched. Germline lookup yields CDR1 SNHLY and CDR2 FYNNEI. This CDR3 is 14 amino acids long. Whole-study results and caveats: IM1 and IM2 tumors showed no difference in T-cell fraction. Higher tumor T cell infiltration than in uninvolved lung was supported by TCRbeta sequencing.

This sequence was found in a human donor with non-small cell lung cancer. What was sequenced was uninvolved lung tissue not adjacent to the tumor. J is TRBJ2-7 and V is TRBV2; 8 nucleotides agree with TRBD1. CDR3 protein: CASGRAGGNYEQYF. In DNA form, the CDR3 reads TGTGCCAGTGGTAGGGCAGGGGGCAACTACGAGCAGTACTTC.